This TCR beta chain was documented in a study of regulatory T cells in long-lasting Graves disease. Study-wide results and limits: Persistent disease exhibited a predilection for TRBV28, TRBJ1-2 and TRBJ2-5.

Time point defined: persistent/refractory GD, antithyroid drugs over 5 years with positive TRAb. RNA extracted from PBMCs served as the sequencing template. About this clonotype itself: Its target is not known.

CDR3 size: 18 residues. Trimming took off 3 bases at V and 0 bases at J, with 18 bases between the two ends. Arm-PCR of CDR3 regions and iRepertoire HTBI primers were used to build TCR beta libraries. From the multiplex PCR reads, TCRdb called clonotypes with MiXCR, one entry per CDR3 protein. The sample lists fewer than 450,000 distinct CDR3 sequences; around 21% were seen once. The genes are TRBV12-3 or TRBV12-4 and TRBJ1-5; TRBD1 might be the D (6 bases). Sequencing was performed on peripheral blood mononuclear cells (PBMCs), taken when the disease was refractory, from a patient treated with antithyroid drugs. This receptor was obtained from a female donor with Graves disease. This CDR3 reads CASSLGARQLYSNQPQHF. CDR3 coding DNA: TGTGCCAGCAGTTTGGGGGCCAGACAGCTATATAGCAATCAGCCCCAGCATTTT.